This T cell receptor (beta chain) is from a study of Graves' ophthalmopathy and Graves' hyperthyroidism. The V end was cut by 3 bases, the J end by 7 bases, with 20 bases between. Germline assignment: CDR1 SGDLS and CDR2 YYNGEE. This CDR3 contains 15 residues. Beta-chain TCR CDR3 regions were amplified from RNA transcripts. Investigators did first-round RT-PCR with HTBI primers, then second-round multiplex PCR. TCRdb recomputed calls from the multiplex PCR reads with MiXCR, one row per CDR3 protein. Of 350,000 to 450,000 distinct CDR3 sequences listed, about 16% are singletons. This clonotype was observed many times.

Sequencing used peripheral blood. This TCR derives from a woman under 30 with Graves' ophthalmopathy. The rearrangement links TRBV9 to TRBJ2-7, with TRBD2 as a possible D gene (5 bases). The CDR3 region has the DNA TGTGCCAGCAGCGGCGGAGAGGGCCTAGCCGGGGAGCAGTACTTC. Protein: CASSGGEGLAGEQYF. Combining the CDR3 with reference TRBV9 and TRBJ2-7 gives the whole variable domain DSGVTQTPKHLITATGQRVTLRCSPRSGDLSVYWYQQSLDQGLQFLIQYYNGEERAKGNILERFSAQQFPDLHSELNLSSLELGDSALYFCASSGGEGLAGEQYFGPGTRLTVT.